This TCR beta chain was sequenced for a study of response to subunit inactivated influenza vaccine. The ends were cut back, 2 bases at V and 5 bases at J, with 12 bases in the middle. Germline V CDR1 and CDR2: ENHRY, SYGVKD. The CDR3 is 14 residues long. TCRdb fed the RT-PCR reads into MiXCR, producing one record per CDR3 protein. The profile shows about 570,000 distinct CDR3 sequences, about 11% of them singletons. These records were also assigned to another study, of T cells expressing NK-cell markers. That paper notes: Production of TCR beta cDNA relied on 5'RACE template switching with UMIs. The study drew TCR beta repertoires from sorted CD3+CD56+NKG2C+, CD3+CD56+NKG2C- and CD3+CD56-NKG2C+ T cells. Seven of the eight sequenced donors were classified as HCMV-seropositive, and one was classified as seronegative. These clonotypes, the leaders elsewhere, also led the CD3+CD56-NKG2C+ fraction in a few donors.

Sequencing used PBMCs from blood, obtained on the day of vaccination. V is TRBV10-3 and J is TRBJ2-5; possibly TRBD2 for D (5 bases). This receptor was identified in a man between 50 and 59 years old who received an inactivated influenza vaccine. The CDR3 spells CAISEGGRGETQYF. DNA of the CDR3: TGTGCCATCAGTGAGGGAGGCCGAGGGGAGACCCAGTACTTC.